What follows describes a single TCR beta chain. Its antigen target is currently unknown. Base qualities are missing; no much larger clone stands one base away. The entry originates in a study of blood T cells in healthy people across ages (dated by TCRdb to about 2015). With regard to the full study: Template switching captured roughly one uniquely barcoded TCR beta cDNA molecule per two T cells in model experiments. Using deep sequencing normalized with unique cDNA molecular identifiers, the study measured how TCR beta repertoire diversity changes with age. Four age groups were formed from the donors: young (average approximately 15 years), middle-aged (less than 40), aged (roughly 59) and long-lived (approximately 80). To avoid experimental bias, donors of different ages were spread randomly across the sequencing lanes. For two donors (one aged 18 to 30 and one aged 80 or older), the study analyzed two additional independent replicas of 1 million unique cDNA reads from the same blood draw. The investigation overall reported the following: As age increased, observed TCR beta diversity per million T cells dropped in a roughly linear way, and a significant reduction was already evident by age 40. Because the CMV infection status of the donors was unknown, age-related changes in expanded clonotypes may potentially have been confounded. Conclusive comparison of naive and antigen-experienced compartments was prevented by the profiling of bulk unsorted PBMCs. A strong correlation was found between observed TCR beta diversity and the percentage of naive T cells measured by flow cytometry. Estimates of total diversity from one million sequenced T cells were regarded as lower bounds and underestimates. Compared with the aged group, the long-lived group had more naive CD4+ T cells, fewer expanded clones and increased TCR diversity, suggesting age selection.

Receptor amplification or capture employed 5' RACE. The data were produced on an Illumina HiSeq 2500. A second PCR of about 6 to 11 cycles was performed with a sample-barcoded 5' primer and a J-beta primer mix. A unique molecular identifier was introduced onto each TCR beta cDNA molecule by a template-switch 5' adaptor carrying 12 random nucleotides. At least 2.5 million CDR3-containing paired-end reads were obtained from each sample. First-strand cDNA was synthesized from all RNA with the Mint cDNA synthesis kit, primed by a TRBC-specific oligonucleotide. All cDNA was treated with uracil-DNA glycosylase and then went through a first 18-cycle PCR with the universal primers M1SS and BC2_uni_R. Per the source publication's procedure: Normalization of each sample was performed by random selection of 1 million high-quality reads, each carrying a distinct molecular identifier. Reads sharing molecular identifiers were discarded rather than binned into consensus sequences. MiTCR, with a Q25 quality threshold and the strictest error-elimination algorithm, was used for CDR3 identification, clonotype clustering and error correction. A nonparametric unseen species model using Euler transformation provided a lower-bound estimate of total TCR beta diversity. TCRdb passed the public sequencing reads through fastp at Q25 and MiXCR, retaining productive beta sequences. Records with the same CDR3 protein are collapsed into one entry carrying the most frequent genes and DNA. The V and J calls shown here were made by TCRdb, not taken from the authors' results. The sample table records 800,000 to 900,000 distinct CDR3 sequences; around two thirds of these occur just once. Approximately 30% of the sample is held by the ten biggest clonotypes.

The donors were roughly 39 Caucasian individuals from Russia, aged roughly 6 to 100 years, who were systemically healthy. Each donor gave roughly 9 milliliters of peripheral blood, drawn into EDTA-treated Vacutainer tubes. Ficoll-Paque density-gradient centrifugation was used to isolate PBMCs, with at least 6.5 million per sample. Trizol reagent was used to extract total RNA from PBMCs, with at least 5 micrograms per sample. For every donor, flow cytometry on a PBMC aliquot measured the percentage of naive CD45RAhigh/CD27high T cells. CDR1 and CDR2 are read off the germline V gene as SGHAT and FQNNGV. The trim is 4 bases for V and 2 bases for J, with a gap of 12 bases between the germline ends. Including cysteine and phenylalanine, the CDR3 has 16 amino acids. The kept DNA is CDR3 alone, 48 bases in frame from the first base.

This receptor was identified in a man younger than 45 in good health. Recombination connected TRBV11-2 to TRBJ1-6; TRBD1 might be the D gene, on 6 matching bases. The specimen sequenced was blood. The CDR3 is CASSYEGVPYNSPLHF. Read as DNA, the sequence is TGTGCCAGCAGCTACGAGGGGGTACCCTATAATTCACCCCTCCACTTT.